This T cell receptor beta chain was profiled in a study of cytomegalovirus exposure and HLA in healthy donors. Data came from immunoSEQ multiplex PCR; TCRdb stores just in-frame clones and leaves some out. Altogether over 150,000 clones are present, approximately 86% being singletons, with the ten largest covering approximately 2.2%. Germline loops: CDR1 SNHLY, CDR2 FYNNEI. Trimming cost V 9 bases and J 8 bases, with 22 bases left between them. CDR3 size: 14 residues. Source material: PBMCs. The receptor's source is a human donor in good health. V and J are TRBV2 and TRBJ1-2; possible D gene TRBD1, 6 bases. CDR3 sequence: CASTRDTRLGGYTF. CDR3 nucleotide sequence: TGTGCCAGTACCCGGGACACCAGGTTAGGGGGCTACACCTTC. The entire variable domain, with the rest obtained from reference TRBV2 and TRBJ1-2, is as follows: EPEVTQTPSHQVTQMGQEVILRCVPISNHLYFYWYRQILGQKVEFLVSFYNNEISEKSEIFDDQFSVERPDGSNFTLKIRSTKLEDSAMYFCASTRDTRLGGYTFGSGTRLTVV.